This TCR beta chain originates from a study of blood T cell repertoires in COVID-19. Study information: COVID-19 samples from acute and convalescent phases originated in the United States, Italy and Spain.

Authors' analysis steps: Amplifying reference gene primers gave estimates of nucleated cell counts. Clones were sequenced by immunoSEQ multiplex PCR, and TCRdb holds only the in-frame ones, with some missing. The V and J calls and clone size are taken from that table; D and trimming were inferred from the DNA. Counted here are roughly 280,000 clones, around 86% occurring once; the ten biggest clones make up about 3.6%. V lost 0 bases, J lost 7 bases, and 10 bases stayed unmatched. CDR1 and CDR2 (germline): SGHRS, YFSETQ. The CDR3 runs to 16 residues. This clone was observed a few times. The rearrangement uses TRBV5-1 and TRBJ2-3; TRBD2 matches at 8 bases. The sample consisted of peripheral blood. The receptor was isolated from a man in his late teens or twenties with active or convalescent COVID-19. The CDR3 region is CASSLALTSGINTQYF. The CDR3 DNA follows: TGCGCCAGCAGCTTGGCCCTCACTAGCGGAATTAATACGCAGTATTTT.